One sample yielded the 13 T cell receptor beta chains listed below, sequenced in a study of blood T cell repertoires in COVID-19 (dated by TCRdb to the early 2020s). The method was the immunoSEQ multiplex PCR assay. What TCRdb holds here is the immuneACCESS table cut down to in-frame rearrangements. Part of the clones is not present; checked against another copy, under half of the missing clones reflect an unresolved V gene, and the others are unexplained. The sample contains about 160,000 clones, approximately 87% of them found a single time. Clones ranked in the top ten supply approximately 10% of the sample. Input material: peripheral blood. All receptors derive from a woman in her seventies with COVID-19, enrolled during active disease.

The V call is TRBV28, the J call TRBJ1-2; a weak D match, TRBD1 (5 bases). The CDR3 contains 15 residues. Trimming took 7 bases from V and 4 from J, leaving 19 bases between them. CDR1 and CDR2 from the germline V gene are MDHEN and SYDVKM. The CDR3 is CASTGPLRGGYGYTF. In DNA form, the CDR3 reads TGTGCCAGCACTGGACCCCTCCGGGGGGGCTATGGCTACACCTTC.

The CDR3 coding sequence is TGTGCCAGCAGCCTCAGCCTTGCGGGGGGGGAAAATGAGCAGTTCTTC. It translates to CASSLSLAGGENEQFF. The gene calls are TRBV7-3 and TRBJ2-1; 9 positions agree with TRBD2. Germline CDR1 is SGHTA and CDR2 is FQGTGA. V shed 5 bases, J shed 7 bases, and the junction held 12 bases outside the gene matches. This CDR3 spans 16 amino acids.

The rearrangement uses TRBV5-1 and TRBJ1-6, with D perhaps TRBD1 (5 bases). This CDR3 has 16 amino acids. The germline V and J ends were trimmed by 1 base and 9 bases, with 17 bases remaining between them. CDR1 is SGHRS and CDR2 is YFSETQ in the germline V gene. CDR3 in amino acids: CASSLSGGGESSPLHF. CDR3 coding DNA: TGCGCCAGCAGCTTGAGCGGGGGTGGTGAAAGTTCACCCCTCCACTTT.

V is TRBV18 and J is TRBJ2-1; 8 nucleotides agree with TRBD1. With V trimmed by 2 bases and J by 3 bases, 0 bases remained unmatched. The CDR3 has 14 residues. The germline CDR1 and CDR2 sequences are KGHSH and LQKENI. CDR3: CASSPTGGYNEQFF. CDR3 sequence (DNA): TGTGCCAGCTCACCAACAGGGGGCTACAATGAGCAGTTCTTC.

The chain recombines TRBV7-9 with TRBJ1-2; no definite D call. V lost 5 bases and J 8 bases, leaving 12 bases between the germline ends. CDR1 and CDR2 from the germline V gene are SEHNR and FQNEAQ (reference sequence). There are 12 residues in the CDR3. The CDR3 DNA follows: TGTGCCAGCAGCCTAGGTTCCCGGGGCTACACCTTC. Translating it yields CASSLGSRGYTF.

V is TRBV5-1 and J is TRBJ2-1, with 10 nucleotides matching TRBD2. The trim removed 1 base at V and 9 bases at J, leaving 10 bases unmatched. Germline CDR1 and CDR2: SGHRS and YFSETQ. The CDR3 loop spans 16 amino acids. The DNA of the CDR3 is TGCGCCAGCAGCTTGTTCTCCCTAGCGGGGGAGGGTGAGCAGTTCTTC. Protein sequence: CASSLFSLAGEGEQFF.

The chain couples TRBV15 to TRBJ2-5, with 10 bases identical to TRBD2. The CDR3 contains 19 residues. After removal of 0 bases from V and 0 bases from J, the junction contained 10 bases not matched to a gene. CDR1 and CDR2 from the germline V gene are LNHNV and YYDKDF (reference sequence). The CDR3 DNA is TGTGCCACCAGCAGAGATGGGGCCCGAGCGGGGGGGAACCAAGAGACCCAGTACTTC. It encodes CATSRDGARAGGNQETQYF.

The chain has TRBV28 and TRBJ2-3; D ambiguous. The V gene lost 5 bases and the J gene lost 1 base, with 7 bases spanning the gap. CDR1 MDHEN and CDR2 SYDVKM come from the germline V gene. The CDR3 spans 13 residues. In nucleotides, the CDR3 is TGTGCCAGCAGTATATCTCGCACAGATACGCAGTATTTT. Residues: CASSISRTDTQYF.

The chain is built from TRBV7-3 and TRBJ2-2, with D maybe TRBD2 (6 bases). CDR1 SGHTA and CDR2 FQGTGA come from the germline V gene. The CDR3 runs 19 residues. Trimming shortened V by 0 bases and J by 0 bases, and 17 bases separated the two germline ends. The CDR3 reads CASSLTADYHLANTGELFF. For the CDR3, the DNA is TGTGCCAGCAGCTTAACGGCGGACTACCACCTCGCGAACACCGGGGAGCTGTTTTTT.

This chain links TRBV28 with TRBJ1-5; D gene uncertain. V was trimmed by 5 bases and J by 4 bases, leaving 3 bases between them. The CDR3 has 11 residues. The V gene's germline CDR1 is MDHEN and CDR2 SYDVKM. The chain's CDR3 is CASSQNQPQHF. CDR3 bases: TGTGCCAGCAGTCAAAATCAGCCCCAGCATTTT. The variable domain in full, completed from reference TRBV28 and TRBJ1-5, reads DVKVTQSSRYLVKRTGEKVFLECVQDMDHENMFWYRQDPGLGLRLIYFSYDVKMKEKGDIPEGYSVSREKKERFSLILESASTNQTSMYLCASSQNQPQHFGDGTRLSIL.

The chain couples TRBV27 to TRBJ1-5; no reliable D call. CDR1 MNHEY and CDR2 SMNVEV come from the germline V gene (reference sequence). Between the trimmed V and J ends, which lost 6 bases and 7 bases, there was a span of 10 bases. This CDR3 comprises 12 residues. The CDR3 nucleotides read TGTGCCAGCAGCGACCCAGGCCAGCCCCAGCATTTT. Amino acids: CASSDPGQPQHF.

V is TRBV2 and J is TRBJ2-7; D gene unclear. Germline V gene sequence: CDR1 SNHLY, CDR2 FYNNEI. CDR3 length equals 13 residues. The V gene lost 1 base and the J gene lost 3 bases, with 7 bases spanning the gap. DNA for the CDR3: TGTGCCAGCAGTGAAGACTCAGGCTACGAGCAGTACTTC. Translation gives CASSEDSGYEQYF. The complete variable domain, with remaining parts taken from reference TRBV2 and TRBJ2-7, reads EPEVTQTPSHQVTQMGQEVILRCVPISNHLYFYWYRQILGQKVEFLVSFYNNEISEKSEIFDDQFSVERPDGSNFTLKIRSTKLEDSAMYFCASSEDSGYEQYFGPGTRLTVT.

The rearrangement uses TRBV5-6 and TRBJ1-5; D gene unclear. The CDR3 totals 15 residues. V lost 4 bases to trimming and J lost 1 base, with 12 bases between them. Germline lookup yields CDR1 SGHDT and CDR2 YYEEEE. In DNA form, the CDR3 reads TGTGCCAGCAGCCTGGGGTCGGTGAGCAATCAGCCCCAGCATTTT. It yields the protein CASSLGSVSNQPQHF. Supplemented by reference TRBV5-6 and TRBJ1-5, the full variable domain reads DAGVTQSPTHLIKTRGQQVTLRCSPKSGHDTVSWYQQALGQGPQFIFQYYEEEERQRGNFPDRFSGHQFPNYSSELNVNALLLGDSALYLCASSLGSVSNQPQHFGDGTRLSIL.